The present TCR beta chain was sequenced within a study of vaccination and CD4 T cells after COVID-19. Study overall: Samples taken post-COVID came a median approximately 100 days after diagnosis, ranging from 35 to 161. Control cultures, each given a CEFX pool, an HIV-1 Nef pool, or no peptide, were included. Whole-study results and caveats: Apart from involving relatively few convalescent patients, the work omitted early post-infection timepoints.

An Oncomine TCR Beta short-read assay was used to sequence the DNA from cultured CD4+ T cells. Each CDR3 protein is one row after TCRdb ran MiXCR on the PCR reads. The sample yields 15,000 to 20,000 distinct CDR3 sequences, 44% seen once. V was clipped by 4 bases and J by 7 bases, with 22 bases between them. This CDR3 region has 16 residues. The germline gives CDR1 SNHLY, CDR2 FYNNEI. Remarks on this clonotype: Its specificity is unknown.

The treatment is: approximately 11-day PBMC culture with coronavirus spike peptide pools or control peptides (ViraFEST assay). Antigen-specific T cells were expanded with peptide pools by ViraFEST, and TCRs were then sequenced. Sample: CD4+ T cells from blood, cultured in vitro. The chain recombines TRBV2 with TRBJ1-2; maybe TRBD1 (5 bases). This clonotype was obtained from a human donor who had recovered from COVID-19. This CDR3 reads CASSGPTFQGSRGYTF. The CDR3 nucleotides are TGTGCCAGCAGTGGCCCCACCTTTCAGGGTTCGCGTGGCTACACCTTC.